One T cell receptor beta chain is described in this entry. In Seattle, patients joined the study during active infection and were tracked longitudinally. Here immunoSEQ multiplex PCR was the method, and the copy in TCRdb shows in-frame clones only, minus some. Of some 300,000 clones listed, 80% to 90% are singletons. This sample stems from a study of blood T cell repertoires in COVID-19. Whole-study context: T cells, B-cell-depleted T cells, or PBMCs supplied cDNA or gDNA.

Germline CDR1 reads SEHNR; CDR2 reads FQNEAQ (reference sequence). The CDR3 contains 13 residues. The ends were cut back, 5 bases at V and 5 bases at J, with 13 bases in the middle. This receptor was identified in a woman in her fifties or sixties with COVID-19, enrolled during active disease. Sequencing input: peripheral blood. The chain combines TRBV7-9 with TRBJ2-7; the D is unclear. CDR3 nucleotides: TGTGCCAGCAGCCCCGGTCCAGGTAACGAGCAGTACTTC. This encodes CASSPGPGNEQYF.